What follows are 22 T cell receptor beta chains derived from one specimen sequenced in a study of T cells after yellow fever vaccination. TCRdb fed the 5' RACE reads into MiXCR, producing one record per CDR3 protein. The sample lists some 240,000 distinct CDR3 sequences; roughly 3.3% were seen once. The material was CD4+ T cells sorted from PBMCs, obtained 10 days after the yellow fever booster vaccination. The receptors derive from a man between 18 and 29 years old who received the YFV17D yellow fever vaccine.

Here the CDR3 reads CAWSPGLLRYEQYF. CDR3 in DNA: TGTGCCTGGTCTCCGGGACTCCTACGATACGAGCAGTACTTC. The chain combines TRBV30 with TRBJ2-7; a possible D gene is TRBD2 (6 bases). The CDR3 is made up of 14 amino acids. Germline values: CDR1 GTSNPN, CDR2 SVGIG (reference sequence). Trimming took 5 bases from V and 4 from J, leaving 18 bases between them.

This chain connects TRBV7-8 to TRBJ2-1; D remains ambiguous. The germline CDR1 and CDR2 sequences are SGHVS and FQNEAQ. CDR3 length: 16 amino acids. Trimming shortened V by 3 bases and J by 5 bases, and 17 bases separated the two germline ends. The CDR3: CASSFYSGPENNEQFF. The CDR3 DNA follows: TGTGCCAGCAGCTTCTACTCTGGACCCGAAAACAATGAGCAGTTCTTC.

This clonotype was counted ten times or more. The chain is built from TRBV18 and TRBJ1-1; D is perhaps TRBD1 (6 bases). Deletions cut 3 bases from V and 7 bases from J, with 15 bases between. CDR1 and CDR2 (germline): KGHSH, LQKENI. The CDR3 totals 14 residues. The CDR3: CASSPQGHGNEAFF. The CDR3 bases are TGTGCCAGCTCACCCCAGGGACACGGTAATGAAGCTTTCTTT.

This clonotype was detected many times. J is TRBJ2-5 and V is TRBV20-1; 7 bases fit TRBD2. The V gene's germline CDR1 is DFQATT and CDR2 SNEGSKA (reference sequence). The J segment lost 2 bases and the V segment lost 6 bases, leaving 9 bases of the junction unmatched. This CDR3 spans 14 amino acids. CDR3: CSARLGEGQETQYF. The CDR3, as DNA: TGCAGTGCCAGACTCGGGGAGGGTCAAGAGACCCAGTACTTC.

This clonotype showed up just a few times. J is TRBJ2-3 and V is TRBV6-1; 8 nucleotides line up with TRBD1. Germline CDR1 MNHNS, CDR2 SASEGT. The junction had 5 bases not matched to a gene; V was cut back by 5 bases and J by 4 bases. The CDR3 is 14 residues long. The CDR3: CASSPRGQADTQYF. The CDR3, as DNA: TGTGCCAGCAGTCCCAGGGGGCAGGCAGATACGCAGTATTTT.

At least ten counts were recorded for this clonotype. The chain employs TRBV3-1 and TRBJ1-2; D is perhaps TRBD1 (6 bases). Germline V gene sequence: CDR1 LGHDT, CDR2 YNNKEL (reference sequence). The V gene lost 0 bases and the J gene lost 4 bases, with 9 bases spanning the gap. This CDR3 has 14 amino acids. The CDR3 region is CASSQELTGYGYTF. As DNA, the CDR3 is TGTGCCAGCAGCCAAGAACTGACAGGCTATGGCTACACCTTC.

The table lists this clonotype with many counts. The V gene is TRBV7-2, the J gene TRBJ2-1; possible D gene TRBD2, 6 bases. Trimming removed 6 bases from V and 1 base from J, with 16 bases in between. From germline, CDR1 is SGHTA and CDR2 FQGNSA. The CDR3 length is 16 residues. The CDR3 region is CASRSRGVRSYNEQFF. DNA of the CDR3: TGTGCCAGCAGGTCTCGCGGGGTCCGTTCCTACAATGAGCAGTTCTTC.

The sample holds many counts of this clonotype. The V and J genes are TRBV12-3 or TRBV12-4 and TRBJ2-1; 9 nucleotides line up with TRBD1. Trimming removed 5 bases from V and 7 bases from J; junction bases left unmatched: 6. The CDR3 is 14 residues long. The CDR3 DNA is TGTGCCAGCAGTGACCGGGACAGGGAAAATGAGCAGTTCTTC. Encoded protein: CASSDRDRENEQFF.

The chain has TRBV7-2 and TRBJ2-1, with D possibly being TRBD1 or TRBD2 (5 bases each). The CDR3 sequence is 12 residues long. Trimming left V 0 bases short and J 12 bases short, with 9 bases between. The germline gives CDR1 SGHTA, CDR2 FQGNSA. The CDR3 region is CASSLAQRGQFF. For the CDR3, the DNA is TGTGCCAGCAGCTTAGCCCAGAGGGGGCAGTTCTTC.

This clonotype has ten or more counts. The chain links TRBV19 to TRBJ1-1; 7 nucleotides match TRBD1. V shed 8 bases, J shed 5 bases, and the junction held 14 bases outside the gene matches. CDR1 and CDR2 (germline): LNHDA, SQIVND (reference sequence). The CDR3 extends over 15 amino acids. The DNA for the CDR3 is TGTGCCAGTGGCGACCAACGACAGGGTAAAACTGAAGCTTTCTTT. Translating gives CASGDQRQGKTEAFF.

This clonotype appeared a few times. The chain recombines TRBV6-2 or TRBV6-3 with TRBJ1-2; no clear D gene. The CDR3 consists of 15 residues. CDR1 and CDR2 (germline): MNHEY, SVGEGT. V was pared by 2 bases and J by 7 bases, with 17 bases between. The CDR3, as DNA: TGTGCCAGCAGTTACGCTTCCGCCGGGAATCCTGGCTACACCTTC. Its protein product is CASSYASAGNPGYTF.

This clonotype showed up just a few times. The chain is built from TRBV7-2 and TRBJ1-4; 8 bases are shared with TRBD1. The CDR3 sequence is 14 residues long. Losses at the gene ends were 10 bases for V and 8 bases for J; bases not matched to a gene: 12. The germline CDR1 and CDR2 sequences are SGHTA and FQGNSA. CDR3 coding DNA: TGTGCCACCCGGACGACAGGGGCTGGCGAAAAACTGTTTTTT. It encodes CATRTTGAGEKLFF.

This clonotype was detected ten times or more. The chain couples TRBV10-3 to TRBJ2-5; D gene unclear. V lost 3 bases to trimming and J lost 4 bases, with 12 bases between them. The CDR3 is made up of 14 amino acids. Germline V gives CDR1 ENHRY, CDR2 SYGVKD. Here the CDR3 reads CAISEVKSGETQYF. The CDR3 bases are TGTGCCATCAGTGAAGTCAAATCGGGAGAGACCCAGTACTTC.

The rearrangement joins TRBV19 to TRBJ1-1, with no clear D. CDR3 length: 12 amino acids. V gave up 7 bases and J gave up 5 bases, with 11 bases separating them. The germline V gene has CDR1 LNHDA and CDR2 SQIVND (reference sequence). The CDR3 reads CASKSSQTEAFF. CDR3 DNA: TGTGCCAGTAAGTCCAGCCAAACTGAAGCTTTCTTT.

The chain uses TRBV6-1 and TRBJ1-5; D is unclear. The CDR3 extends over 13 amino acids. Germline lookup yields CDR1 MNHNS and CDR2 SASEGT. The V end lost 8 bases, the J end lost 10 bases, and 18 bases lay between the germline ends. The CDR3 DNA is TGTGCCAGCGGGCCAGGAGCTTTGGGACCCCAGCATTTT. Its translation is CASGPGALGPQHF.

The table lists this clonotype with a few counts. The chain couples TRBV5-1 to TRBJ1-2; 7 nucleotides match TRBD1. This CDR3 contains 14 residues. With 3 bases clipped from V and 4 bases from J, the junction kept 6 bases outside the gene matches. CDR1 and CDR2 from the germline V gene are SGHRS and YFSETQ. The CDR3 nucleotides are TGCGCCAGCAGCTGGGGGACAGATGGCTATGGCTACACCTTC. This codes for CASSWGTDGYGYTF.

V is TRBV7-3 and J is TRBJ2-5; D may correspond to TRBD1 or TRBD2 (5 bases each). The germline V and J ends were trimmed by 3 bases and 7 bases, with 18 bases remaining between them. Germline V gives CDR1 SGHTA, CDR2 FQGTGA. The CDR3 extends over 15 amino acids. The CDR3 DNA sequence: TGTGCCAGCAGCTTCCTACCGGGGCCCGAGGGGACCCAGTACTTC. This encodes CASSFLPGPEGTQYF.

V and J are TRBV5-1 and TRBJ2-5; TRBD1 or TRBD2 may be the D gene (5 bases each). Germline V lookup: CDR1 SGHRS, CDR2 YFSETQ. This CDR3 is built from 15 residues. Trimming pared 4 bases from V and 4 bases from J, leaving 17 bases between. The CDR3 reads CASSAAPRGRETQYF. DNA for the CDR3: TGCGCCAGCAGCGCCGCGCCCCGGGGCCGAGAGACCCAGTACTTC.

V is TRBV5-1 and J is TRBJ2-3; D is tentatively TRBD1 or TRBD2 (6 bases each). V lost 1 base and J 4 bases, leaving 13 bases between the germline ends. The CDR3 loop spans 15 amino acids. CDR1 and CDR2 (germline): SGHRS, YFSETQ. CDR3 amino acids: CASSLSEGEADTQYF. The CDR3 DNA reads as TGCGCCAGCAGCTTGTCGGAGGGGGAGGCAGATACGCAGTATTTT.

This clonotype was found a few times. The chain uses TRBV20-1 and TRBJ2-5; TRBD2 matches at 7 bases. The trim removed 3 bases at V and 0 bases at J, leaving 7 bases unmatched. CDR1 DFQATT and CDR2 SNEGSKA come from the germline V gene (reference sequence). CDR3 length equals 15 residues. The CDR3 coding sequence is TGCAGTGCTAGTAGAGCGGGGTATAACCAAGAGACCCAGTACTTC. It encodes CSASRAGYNQETQYF.

The chain links TRBV19 to TRBJ1-5; weak D call: TRBD1 (6 bases). Trimming left V 2 bases short and J 1 base short, with 6 bases between. Germline lookup yields CDR1 LNHDA and CDR2 SQIVND (reference sequence). The CDR3 is 14 residues long. CDR3 nucleotides: TGTGCCAGTAGTATACAGGGGAGCAATCAGCCCCAGCATTTT. Encoded protein: CASSIQGSNQPQHF.

This clonotype was recorded at least ten times. The chain uses TRBV28 and TRBJ1-1; possibly TRBD1 for D (6 bases). CDR3 length: 15 amino acids. Between the trimmed V and J ends, which lost 6 bases and 5 bases, there was a span of 19 bases. Germline V gene lookup returns CDR1 MDHEN and CDR2 SYDVKM. CDR3 sequence reads: CASRVLAGAGTEAFF. CDR3 coding DNA: TGTGCCAGCAGGGTCCTTGCAGGGGCTGGGACTGAAGCTTTCTTT. The entire variable domain, with the rest obtained from reference TRBV28 and TRBJ1-1, is as follows: DVKVTQSSRYLVKRTGEKVFLECVQDMDHENMFWYRQDPGLGLRLIYFSYDVKMKEKGDIPEGYSVSREKKERFSLILESASTNQTSMYLCASRVLAGAGTEAFFGQGTRLTVV.